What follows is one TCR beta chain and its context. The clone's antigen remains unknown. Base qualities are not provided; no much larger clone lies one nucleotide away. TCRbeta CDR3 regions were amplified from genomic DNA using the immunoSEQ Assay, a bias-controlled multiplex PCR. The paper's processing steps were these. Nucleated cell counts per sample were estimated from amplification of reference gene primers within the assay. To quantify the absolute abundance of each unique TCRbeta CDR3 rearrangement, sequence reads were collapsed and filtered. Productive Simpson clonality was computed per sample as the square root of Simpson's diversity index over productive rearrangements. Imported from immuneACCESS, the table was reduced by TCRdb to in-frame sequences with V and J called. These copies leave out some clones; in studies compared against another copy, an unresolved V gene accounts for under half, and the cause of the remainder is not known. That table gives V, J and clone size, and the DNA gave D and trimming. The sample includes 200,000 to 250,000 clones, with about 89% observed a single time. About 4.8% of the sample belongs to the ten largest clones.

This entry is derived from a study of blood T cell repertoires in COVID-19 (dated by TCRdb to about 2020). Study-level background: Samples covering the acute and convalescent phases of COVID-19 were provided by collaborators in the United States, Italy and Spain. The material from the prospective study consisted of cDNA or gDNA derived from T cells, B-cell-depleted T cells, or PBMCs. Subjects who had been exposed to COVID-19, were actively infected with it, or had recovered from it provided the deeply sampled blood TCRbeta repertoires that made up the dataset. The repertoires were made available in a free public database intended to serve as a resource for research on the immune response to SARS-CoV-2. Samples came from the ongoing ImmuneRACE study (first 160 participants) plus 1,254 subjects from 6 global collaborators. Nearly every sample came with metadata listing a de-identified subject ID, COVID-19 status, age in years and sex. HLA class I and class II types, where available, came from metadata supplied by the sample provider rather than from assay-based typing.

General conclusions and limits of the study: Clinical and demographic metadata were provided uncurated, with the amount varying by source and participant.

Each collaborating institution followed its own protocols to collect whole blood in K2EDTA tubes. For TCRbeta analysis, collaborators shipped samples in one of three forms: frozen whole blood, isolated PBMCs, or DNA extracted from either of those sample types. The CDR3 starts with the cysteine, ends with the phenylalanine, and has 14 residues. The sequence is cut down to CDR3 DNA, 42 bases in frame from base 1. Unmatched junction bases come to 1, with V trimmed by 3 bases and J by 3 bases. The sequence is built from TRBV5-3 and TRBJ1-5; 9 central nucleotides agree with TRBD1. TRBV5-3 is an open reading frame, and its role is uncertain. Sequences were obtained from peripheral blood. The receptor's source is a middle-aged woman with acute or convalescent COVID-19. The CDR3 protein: CARSWDRDNQPQHF. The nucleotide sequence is TGTGCCAGAAGCTGGGACAGGGACAATCAGCCCCAGCATTTT.